Listed below are T cell receptor beta chains from one sample, sequenced in a study of blood T cells in healthy people across ages. TCRdb fed the 5' RACE reads into MiXCR, producing one record per CDR3 protein. Of roughly 1,100,000 distinct CDR3 sequences in the sample, roughly a quarter were seen once. Another study also made use of these data, one on T cells of mothers and their children.

The sequenced material came from blood. Every receptor here comes from a girl aged 2-9 years in good health. CDR3s include the opening cysteine and the closing phenylalanine or tryptophan. Each record gives: CDR3 protein, CDR3 DNA, D gene, V gene, clone size, J gene. A D gene is named only where the DNA matches it firmly. Part of the rows lack a size; the others show once, few, many or a class for expanded clones.

cdr3_aa: CSALDRWVDYGYTF; cdr3_nt: TGCAGTGCTCTGGACCGCTGGGTTGACTATGGCTACACCTTC; d_call: NA; v_call: TRBV20-1; clone_size: NA; j_call: TRBJ1-2
cdr3_aa: CSVHPNQETQYF; cdr3_nt: TGCAGCGTTCATCCCAACCAAGAGACCCAGTACTTC; d_call: NA; v_call: TRBV29-1; clone_size: NA; j_call: TRBJ2-5
cdr3_aa: CSARDNGGGAPNQPQHF; cdr3_nt: TGCAGTGCTAGAGATAATGGTGGGGGGGCGCCCAATCAGCCCCAGCATTTT; d_call: NA; v_call: TRBV20-1; clone_size: few; j_call: TRBJ1-5
cdr3_aa: CASSPSAAKETQYF; cdr3_nt: TGTGCCAGCTCACCTTCAGCGGCCAAAGAGACCCAGTACTTC; d_call: NA; v_call: TRBV18; clone_size: NA; j_call: TRBJ2-5
cdr3_aa: CATSGRTSGGVQGGTQYF; cdr3_nt: TGTGCCACCAGCGGTAGGACTAGCGGGGGGGTTCAAGGTGGGACCCAGTACTTC; d_call: TRBD2; v_call: TRBV15; clone_size: NA; j_call: TRBJ2-5
cdr3_aa: CASSQNDRAYEQYF; cdr3_nt: TGTGCCAGCAGCCAAAACGACAGAGCCTACGAGCAGTACTTC; d_call: NA; v_call: TRBV3-1; clone_size: few; j_call: TRBJ2-7
cdr3_aa: CASSAKGCGTEAFF; cdr3_nt: TGTGCCAGCAGTGCTAAGGGGTGTGGGACTGAAGCTTTCTTT; d_call: NA; v_call: TRBV6-1; clone_size: NA; j_call: TRBJ1-1
cdr3_aa: CASLAGGLFGSTDTQYF; cdr3_nt: TGTGCCAGCCTGGCGGGAGGGCTTTTCGGTAGCACAGATACGCAGTATTTT; d_call: TRBD2; v_call: TRBV7-9; clone_size: few; j_call: TRBJ2-3
cdr3_aa: CASSPRGFHEQYF; cdr3_nt: TGTGCCAGCAGCCCCCGCGGGTTTCACGAGCAGTACTTC; d_call: NA; v_call: TRBV28; clone_size: NA; j_call: TRBJ2-7
cdr3_aa: CASSYFYNEQFF; cdr3_nt: TGTGCCAGCAGCTACTTCTACAATGAGCAGTTCTTC; d_call: NA; v_call: TRBV7-9; clone_size: NA; j_call: TRBJ2-1
cdr3_aa: CSARDRSRWDSRPYEQYF; cdr3_nt: TGCAGTGCTAGAGATCGAAGTAGGTGGGACTCCCGACCCTACGAGCAGTACTTC; d_call: NA; v_call: TRBV20-1; clone_size: NA; j_call: TRBJ2-7
cdr3_aa: CATSRERGINTEAFF; cdr3_nt: TGTGCCACCAGCAGAGAGCGGGGGATCAACACTGAAGCTTTCTTT; d_call: NA; v_call: TRBV15; clone_size: few; j_call: TRBJ1-1
cdr3_aa: CSVWVGSYNEQFF; cdr3_nt: TGCAGTGTGTGGGTAGGGTCCTACAATGAGCAGTTCTTC; d_call: NA; v_call: TRBV20-1; clone_size: NA; j_call: TRBJ2-1
cdr3_aa: CASSHVTLTSVGDTGELFF; cdr3_nt: TGCGCCAGCAGCCACGTTACGTTGACTAGCGTCGGAGACACCGGGGAGCTGTTTTTT; d_call: TRBD2; v_call: TRBV4-1; clone_size: few; j_call: TRBJ2-2
cdr3_aa: CASSLIQLAGESDTQYF; cdr3_nt: TGCGCCAGCAGCCTCATTCAACTAGCGGGAGAATCAGATACGCAGTATTTT; d_call: TRBD2; v_call: TRBV4-1; clone_size: NA; j_call: TRBJ2-3